The sequence of this T cell receptor beta chain was determined in a study of cytomegalovirus exposure and HLA in healthy donors. The PCR used 60 Vbeta and 13 Jbeta primers. Assay used: immunoSEQ multiplex PCR; TCRdb lists only in-frame clones, some missing. In the table there are about 110,000 clones, around 73% of which are singletons. Germline V lookup: CDR1 KGHSH, CDR2 LQKENI. V dropped 2 bases and J dropped 7 bases, with 15 bases sitting between them. CDR3 length: 15 residues. Input material: PBMCs. The receptor was isolated from a man between 40 and 49 years old in good health and CMV-seronegative. J is TRBJ1-5 and V is TRBV18; D is uncertain. In nucleotides, the CDR3 is TGTGCCAGCTCACCAGTCGGAGTCACGGCCCAGCCCCAGCATTTT. Protein product: CASSPVGVTAQPQHF.